This TCR beta chain was identified in a study of PD-1 blockade in classical Hodgkin lymphoma. This CDR3 comprises 15 residues. Germline CDR1 reads SEHNR; CDR2 reads FQNEAQ (reference sequence). Trimming took 4 bases from V and 7 from J; bases not matched to a gene: 9. Profiling relied on immunoSEQ multiplex PCR, and the TCRdb table lists in-frame clones only, not all of them. The sample includes approximately 160,000 clones, 78% of them seen just once. Brentuximab vedotin exposure varied among the patients, all of whom had relapsed after autologous stem cell transplantation. The V gene is TRBV7-9, the J gene TRBJ1-4; 7 nucleotides align to TRBD1. The receptor was derived from a human donor with classical Hodgkin lymphoma. Sample: peripheral blood mononuclear cells (PBMCs), taken before the second cycle of nivolumab. This CDR3 reads CASSSGQVFGEKLFF. CDR3 in DNA: TGTGCCAGCAGCTCCGGACAGGTTTTTGGTGAAAAACTGTTTTTT.